These 6 T cell receptor beta chains share one sample of origin, sequenced in a study of blood T cell repertoires in COVID-19 (dated by TCRdb to about 2020). The method was the immunoSEQ multiplex PCR assay. Not all clones reach the TCRdb copy of this immuneACCESS table, which keeps in-frame sequences only. Checked studies attribute under half of the gap to unresolved V genes and leave the rest unexplained. Present in this sample are 300,000 or so clones, roughly nine tenths of which were seen just once. In total, the top ten clones hold roughly 2.6% of the sample. What was sequenced was PBMCs or T cells enriched from blood (not recorded which). The receptors stem from a man in his 60s who had recovered from COVID-19.

This chain connects TRBV7-8 to TRBJ2-7; D is undetermined. The germline V gene encodes CDR1 SGHVS and CDR2 FQNEAQ. CDR3 length: 13 amino acids. Deletions cut 2 bases from V and 4 bases from J, with 9 bases between. Here the CDR3 reads CASSLNRQYEQYF. CDR3 DNA: TGTGCCAGCAGCTTAAACAGACAATACGAGCAGTACTTC.

The rearrangement joins TRBV29-1 to TRBJ1-2; D unresolved. Germline V gives CDR1 SQVTM, CDR2 ANQGSEA. Trimming removed 6 bases from V and 3 bases from J, with 8 bases in between. The CDR3 contains 11 residues. CDR3 region: CSVYEYYGYTF. CDR3 bases: TGCAGCGTCTACGAGTACTATGGCTACACCTTC.

This sequence joins TRBV6-5 and TRBJ2-5; 8 bases are a match to TRBD1. V lost 6 bases to trimming and J lost 3 bases; unmatched junction nucleotides: 9. CDR3 length: 15 amino acids. Germline V gene data show CDR1 as MNHEY and CDR2 as SVGAGI. The CDR3 is CASRQTGTGKETQYF. The CDR3 DNA follows: TGTGCCAGCAGGCAAACCGGGACAGGAAAAGAGACCCAGTACTTC.

This clone showed up just a few times. CDR3 in amino acids: CASSLAGNVNTGELFF. In DNA, the CDR3 is TGCGCCAGCAGCTTGGCCGGGAACGTGAACACCGGGGAGCTGTTTTTT. The chain uses TRBV5-1 and TRBJ2-2; D is perhaps TRBD2 (5 bases). The V gene's germline CDR1 is SGHRS and CDR2 YFSETQ. Between the trimmed V and J ends, which lost 0 bases and 1 base, there was a span of 10 bases. The CDR3 sequence is 16 residues long.

The chain links TRBV27 to TRBJ1-2; tentative D call: TRBD1 (5 bases). Trimming took off 4 bases at V and 6 bases at J, with 15 bases between the two ends. From germline, CDR1 is MNHEY and CDR2 SMNVEV (reference sequence). The CDR3 spans 14 residues. The CDR3 here is CASSSDTLRHGYTF. The DNA of the CDR3 is TGTGCCAGCAGTTCGGACACCCTGCGGCATGGCTACACCTTC.

The rearrangement joins TRBV6-6 to TRBJ2-3; 13 positions match TRBD2. Germline trimming cut 7 bases from V and 0 bases from J; bases unmatched to any gene: 7. The CDR3 covers 17 residues. CDR1 and CDR2 (germline): MNHNY, SVGAGI (reference sequence). CDR3: CASTRLAGGRSTDTQYF. The CDR3 region has the DNA TGTGCCAGCACTCGACTAGCGGGGGGCCGGAGCACAGATACGCAGTATTTT.